The sequence of this TCR beta chain was determined in a study of T cell repertoires in cytomegalovirus infection. Study background: Newly reported HLA-C-restricted and thoroughly characterized HLA-B-restricted CMV epitopes were employed. Evidence of both CMV infection and a matching HLA type came from public TCR beta signatures.

About this clonotype: The target antigen is unknown.

Germline V lookup: CDR1 MNHEY, CDR2 SVGEGT. The CDR3 is 13 amino acids. Trimming took off 8 bases at V and 6 bases at J, with 17 bases between the two ends. TCRdb fed the reads into MiXCR, producing one record per CDR3 protein. This table holds some 920,000 distinct CDR3 sequences, more than 25% found once. The specimen was cultured CD8+ T cells from PBMCs, collected from culture after CMV antigen stimulation. The genes are TRBV6-2 or TRBV6-3 and TRBJ2-7; D perhaps matches TRBD1 (8 bases). The receptor's source is a human donor in good health (CMV status not recorded). Some clones in this sample may be carry-over from other donors' samples. CDR3 bases: TGTGCCAGCTCCGACAGGGGACTACTCGAGCAGTACTTC. Translating gives CASSDRGLLEQYF.